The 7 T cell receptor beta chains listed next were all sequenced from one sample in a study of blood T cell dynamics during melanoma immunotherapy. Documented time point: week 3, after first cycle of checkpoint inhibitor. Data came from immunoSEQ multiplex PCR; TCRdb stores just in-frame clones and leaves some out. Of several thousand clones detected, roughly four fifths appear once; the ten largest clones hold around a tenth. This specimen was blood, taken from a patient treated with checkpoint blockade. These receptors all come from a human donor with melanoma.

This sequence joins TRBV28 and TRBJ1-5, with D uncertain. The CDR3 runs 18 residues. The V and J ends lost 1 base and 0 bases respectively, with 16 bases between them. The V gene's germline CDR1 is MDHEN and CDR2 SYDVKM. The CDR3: CASSLSTRRSYSNQPQHF. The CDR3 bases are TGTGCCAGCAGTTTATCTACCAGGAGGAGCTATAGCAATCAGCCCCAGCATTTT.

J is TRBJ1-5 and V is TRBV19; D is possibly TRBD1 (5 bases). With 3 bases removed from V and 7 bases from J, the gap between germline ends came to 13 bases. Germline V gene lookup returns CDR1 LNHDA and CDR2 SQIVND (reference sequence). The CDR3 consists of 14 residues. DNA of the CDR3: TGTGCCAGTAGTATTAGGGGTGATGGGCAGCCCCAGCATTTT. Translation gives CASSIRGDGQPQHF.

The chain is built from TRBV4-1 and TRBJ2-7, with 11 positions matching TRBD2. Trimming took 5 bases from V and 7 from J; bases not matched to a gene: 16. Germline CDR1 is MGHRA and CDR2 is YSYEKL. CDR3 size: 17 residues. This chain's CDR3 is CASSSQANLAGGYEQYF. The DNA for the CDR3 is TGCGCCAGCAGCAGCCAAGCAAATCTAGCGGGGGGATATGAGCAGTACTTC.

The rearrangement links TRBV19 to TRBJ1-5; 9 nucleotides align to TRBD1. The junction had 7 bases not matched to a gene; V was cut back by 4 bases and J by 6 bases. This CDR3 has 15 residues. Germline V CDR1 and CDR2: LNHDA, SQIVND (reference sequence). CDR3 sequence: CASSTPGQGTQPQHF. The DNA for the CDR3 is TGTGCCAGTAGTACGCCGGGACAGGGTACTCAGCCCCAGCATTTT. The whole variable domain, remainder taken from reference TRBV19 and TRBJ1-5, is DGGITQSPKYLFRKEGQNVTLSCEQNLNHDAMYWYRQDPGQGLRLIYYSQIVNDFQKGDIAEGYSVSREKKESFPLTVTSAQKNPTAFYLCASSTPGQGTQPQHFGDGTRLSIL.

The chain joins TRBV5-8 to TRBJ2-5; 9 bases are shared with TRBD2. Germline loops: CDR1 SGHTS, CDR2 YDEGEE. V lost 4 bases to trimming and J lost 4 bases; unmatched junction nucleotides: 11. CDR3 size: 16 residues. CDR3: CASSPGLANSGETQYF. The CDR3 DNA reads TGTGCCAGCAGCCCTGGACTAGCGAACAGTGGAGAGACCCAGTACTTC.

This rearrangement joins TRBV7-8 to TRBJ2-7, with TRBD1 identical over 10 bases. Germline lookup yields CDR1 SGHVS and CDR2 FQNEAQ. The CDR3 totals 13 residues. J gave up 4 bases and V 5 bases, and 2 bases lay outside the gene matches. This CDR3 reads CASSRDRGYEQYF. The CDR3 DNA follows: TGTGCCAGCAGCCGGGACAGGGGATACGAGCAGTACTTC.

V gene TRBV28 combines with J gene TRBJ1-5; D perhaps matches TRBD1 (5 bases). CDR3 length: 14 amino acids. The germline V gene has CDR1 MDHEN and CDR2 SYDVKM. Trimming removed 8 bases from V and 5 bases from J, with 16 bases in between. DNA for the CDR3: TGTGCCAGCTCCTACGGGGGGAACTATCAGCCCCAGCATTTT. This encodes CASSYGGNYQPQHF.